The sequence of this TCR beta chain was determined in a study of CD8+CD57+ T cells in acquired aplastic anemia. Findings and limits, study-wide: For CD8+ Simpson's diversity, patients and controls showed no significant difference. In common between the patients and the controls were nearly 30 CD8+ CDR3 sequences.

Concerning this clonotype: No antigen is known for it.

According to the study, genomic DNA was the template for TCR beta VDJ and CDR3 profiling. TCRdb recomputed calls from the reads with MiXCR, one row per CDR3 protein. The table lists 250,000 to 350,000 distinct CDR3 sequences, 55% to 60% of them singletons. The CDR3 length is 17 residues. V lost 4 bases and J 0 bases, leaving 16 bases between the germline ends. In germline, CDR1 is KGHDR, CDR2 SFDVKD. J is TRBJ2-3 and V is TRBV24-1; D may be TRBD2 (7 bases). The sequencing input was sorted CD4+, CD8+, or CD8+CD57+ T cells (not recorded which) from PBMCs. The clonotype was recovered from a human donor with severe aplastic anemia or a healthy control (not recorded which). The CDR3 spells CATSDLPRGGSTDTQYF. CDR3 coding DNA: TGTGCCACCAGTGACCTCCCTAGGGGGGGTAGCACAGATACGCAGTATTTT.